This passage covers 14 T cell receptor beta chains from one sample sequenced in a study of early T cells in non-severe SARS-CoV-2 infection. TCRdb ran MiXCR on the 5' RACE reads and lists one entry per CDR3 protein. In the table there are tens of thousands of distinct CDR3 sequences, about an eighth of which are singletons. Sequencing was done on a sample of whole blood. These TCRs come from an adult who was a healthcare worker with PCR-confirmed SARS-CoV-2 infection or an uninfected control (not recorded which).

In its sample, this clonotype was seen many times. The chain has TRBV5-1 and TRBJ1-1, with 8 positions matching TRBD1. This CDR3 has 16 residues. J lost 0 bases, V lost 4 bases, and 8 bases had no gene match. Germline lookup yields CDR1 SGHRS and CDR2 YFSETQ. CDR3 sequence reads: CASSNGQGLMNTEAFF. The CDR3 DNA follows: TGCGCCAGCAGCAACGGACAGGGTCTCATGAACACTGAAGCTTTCTTT.

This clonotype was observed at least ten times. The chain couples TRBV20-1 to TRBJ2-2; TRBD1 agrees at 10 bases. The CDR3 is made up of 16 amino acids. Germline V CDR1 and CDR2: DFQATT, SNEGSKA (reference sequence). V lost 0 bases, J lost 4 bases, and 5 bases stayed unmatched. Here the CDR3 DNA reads TGCAGTGCTAGAGATGTGACAGGGGGCGGCACCGGGGAGCTGTTTTTT. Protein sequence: CSARDVTGGGTGELFF.

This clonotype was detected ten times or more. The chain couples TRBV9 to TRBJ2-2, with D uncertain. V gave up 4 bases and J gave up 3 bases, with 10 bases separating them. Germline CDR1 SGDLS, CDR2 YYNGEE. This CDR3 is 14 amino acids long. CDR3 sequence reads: CASSLHTYTGELFF. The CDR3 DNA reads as TGTGCCAGCAGCCTACACACCTACACCGGGGAGCTGTTTTTT.

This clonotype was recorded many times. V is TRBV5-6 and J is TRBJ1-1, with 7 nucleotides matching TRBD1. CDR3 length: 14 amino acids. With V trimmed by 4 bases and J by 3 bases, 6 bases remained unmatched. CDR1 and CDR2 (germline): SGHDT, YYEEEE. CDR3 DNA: TGTGCCAGCAGCCGAGGACAGGAGGACACTGAAGCTTTCTTT. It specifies CASSRGQEDTEAFF.

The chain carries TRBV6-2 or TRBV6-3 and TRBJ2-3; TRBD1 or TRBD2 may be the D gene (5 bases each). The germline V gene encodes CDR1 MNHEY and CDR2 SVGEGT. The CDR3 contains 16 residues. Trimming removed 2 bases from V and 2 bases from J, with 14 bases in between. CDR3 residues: CASSYGTLSHTDTQYF. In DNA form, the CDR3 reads TGTGCCAGCAGTTACGGGACCCTATCCCACACAGATACGCAGTATTTT.

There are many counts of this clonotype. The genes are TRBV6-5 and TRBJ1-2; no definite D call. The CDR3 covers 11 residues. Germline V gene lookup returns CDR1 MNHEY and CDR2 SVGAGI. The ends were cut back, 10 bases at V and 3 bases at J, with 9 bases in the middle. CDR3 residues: CATSDYYGYTF. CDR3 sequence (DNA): TGTGCCACCTCGGATTACTATGGCTACACCTTC.

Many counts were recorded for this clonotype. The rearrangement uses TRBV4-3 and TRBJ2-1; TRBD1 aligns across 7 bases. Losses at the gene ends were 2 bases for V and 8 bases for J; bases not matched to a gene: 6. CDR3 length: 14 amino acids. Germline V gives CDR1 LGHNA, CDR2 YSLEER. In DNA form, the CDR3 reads TGCGCCAGCAGCCAAAAGGGAAGGGGGCATGAGCAGTTCTTC. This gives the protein CASSQKGRGHEQFF.

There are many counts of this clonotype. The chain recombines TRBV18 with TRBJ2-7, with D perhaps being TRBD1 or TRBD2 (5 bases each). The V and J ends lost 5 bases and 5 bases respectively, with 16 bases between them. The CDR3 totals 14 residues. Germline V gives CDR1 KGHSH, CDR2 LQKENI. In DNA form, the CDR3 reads TGTGCCAGCTCAGCGACCGGGACGCCCAACGAGCAGTACTTC. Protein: CASSATGTPNEQYF.

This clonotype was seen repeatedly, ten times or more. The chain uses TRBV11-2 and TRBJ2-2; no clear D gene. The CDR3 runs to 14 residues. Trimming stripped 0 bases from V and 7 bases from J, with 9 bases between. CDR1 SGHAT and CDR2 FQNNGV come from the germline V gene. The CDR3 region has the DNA TGTGCCAGCAGCTTAGATCCACCGAGCGGGGAGCTGTTTTTT. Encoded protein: CASSLDPPSGELFF.

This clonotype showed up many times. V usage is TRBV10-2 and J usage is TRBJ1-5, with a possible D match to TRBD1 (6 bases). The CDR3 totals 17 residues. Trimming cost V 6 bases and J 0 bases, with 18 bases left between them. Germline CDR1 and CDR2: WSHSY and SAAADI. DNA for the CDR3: TGCGCCAGCAGGAGCGGGGGCATTAGAGGTAGCAATCAGCCCCAGCATTTT. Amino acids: CASRSGGIRGSNQPQHF.

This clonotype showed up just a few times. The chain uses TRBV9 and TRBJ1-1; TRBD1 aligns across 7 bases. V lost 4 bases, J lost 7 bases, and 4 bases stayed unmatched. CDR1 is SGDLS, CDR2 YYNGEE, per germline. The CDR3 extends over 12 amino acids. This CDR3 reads CASSLGTVEAFF. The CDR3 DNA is TGTGCCAGCAGCTTGGGGACAGTTGAAGCTTTCTTT.

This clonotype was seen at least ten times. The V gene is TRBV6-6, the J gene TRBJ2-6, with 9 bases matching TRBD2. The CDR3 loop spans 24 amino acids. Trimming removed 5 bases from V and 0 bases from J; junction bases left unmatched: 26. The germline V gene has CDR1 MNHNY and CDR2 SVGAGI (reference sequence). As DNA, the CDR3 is TGTGCCAGCAGTGATACAGACAGCACCCTATGGCGGGGGGGCCTTTACTCTGGGGCCAACGTCCTGACTTTC. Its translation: CASSDTDSTLWRGGLYSGANVLTF.

The CDR3 nucleotides are TGCAGTGCTAGAGATTCGGGACAGAGCATGCCCAATGAGCAGTTCTTC. Protein: CSARDSGQSMPNEQFF. The V and J genes are TRBV20-1 and TRBJ2-1; 7 nucleotides agree with TRBD1. Germline CDR1 reads DFQATT; CDR2 reads SNEGSKA (reference sequence). The CDR3 is made up of 16 amino acids. Trimming at V came to 0 bases and at J to 6 bases, leaving 11 bases not matched to a gene.

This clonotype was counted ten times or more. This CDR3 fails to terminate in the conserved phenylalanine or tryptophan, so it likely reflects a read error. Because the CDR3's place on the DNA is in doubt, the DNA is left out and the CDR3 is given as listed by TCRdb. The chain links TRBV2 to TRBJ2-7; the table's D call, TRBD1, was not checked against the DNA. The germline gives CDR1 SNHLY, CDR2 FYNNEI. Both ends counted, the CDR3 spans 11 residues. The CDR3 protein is CASTVGTEEFC.